Following are 27 T cell receptor beta chains from one sample sequenced in a study of shared clonotypes between healthy human individuals. Some clones are missing from TCRdb's copy, which holds only in-frame ones; the method was immunoSEQ multiplex PCR. The data contain more than 400,000 clones, approximately 80% of them singletons. Sequenced material: PBMCs. The receptor source for this set is a woman aged 40 to 50 in good health. Some clones in this sample may be carry-over from other donors' samples.

V is TRBV27 and J is TRBJ2-3; D is ambiguous. The CDR3 totals 12 residues. V lost 2 bases, J lost 1 base, and 1 base lay in between. In germline, CDR1 is MNHEY, CDR2 SMNVEV (reference sequence). CDR3 sequence: CASSLGTDTQYF. For the CDR3, the DNA is TGTGCCAGCAGTTTAGGCACAGATACGCAGTATTTT.

V and J are TRBV9 and TRBJ2-2; D not resolved. The CDR3 has 14 residues. Between the trimmed V and J ends, which lost 0 bases and 0 bases, there was a span of 3 bases. Per germline, CDR1 SGDLS and CDR2 YYNGEE. The CDR3 here is CASSVASNTGELFF. The CDR3 DNA is TGTGCCAGCAGCGTAGCCTCGAACACCGGGGAGCTGTTTTTT.

The count of this clone is one. The rearrangement joins TRBV27 to TRBJ2-7; D is undetermined. V lost 2 bases to trimming and J lost 0 bases, with 11 bases between them. Germline-derived CDR1 and CDR2 are MNHEY and SMNVEV (reference sequence). The CDR3 extends over 15 amino acids. The CDR3 spells CASSLSRPYSYEQYF. The CDR3 DNA reads TGTGCCAGCAGTTTAAGCAGGCCTTACTCCTACGAGCAGTACTTC.

This chain connects TRBV5-4 to TRBJ2-5, with 9 positions matching TRBD2. The last part of the DNA fits TRBJ2-7 better; the J call may be wrong. CDR1 and CDR2 from the germline V gene are SGHNT and YYREEE (reference sequence). This CDR3 has 16 amino acids. The CDR3 loop is CASSLASASGTYEQYF. The DNA of the CDR3 is TGTGCCAGCAGCTTGGCATCGGCTAGCGGGACTTACGAGCAGTACTTC.

The J gene is TRBJ1-1, the V gene TRBV29-1; maybe TRBD1 (6 bases). This CDR3 has 12 amino acids. The V end was cut by 7 bases, the J end by 1 base, with 10 bases between. Germline assignment: CDR1 SQVTM and CDR2 ANQGSEA. In DNA form, the CDR3 reads TGCAGCGGTACGACAGGGAACACTGAAGCTTTCTTT. Its translation: CSGTTGNTEAFF.

On this clone: In the same sample, other DNA sequences code for this CDR3. The chain couples TRBV2 to TRBJ2-7; 8 nucleotides agree with TRBD1. Germline V lookup: CDR1 SNHLY, CDR2 FYNNEI. This CDR3 comprises 14 residues. V shed 4 bases and J 2 bases; nucleotides not matched to a gene: 4. This CDR3 is CASSGTGTPYEQYF. CDR3 DNA sequence: TGTGCCAGCAGTGGGACAGGGACGCCCTACGAGCAGTACTTC.

The chain uses TRBV21-1 and TRBJ2-7; the D segment call TRBD1 is taken from the table without a DNA check. TRBV21-1 is a recognized pseudogene. CDR3 length: 17 residues. The CDR3 region is CASSTPTRLDRGREQYF. DNA for the CDR3: TGTGCCAGCAGCACCCCCACCCGCCTGGACAGGGGGCGCGAGCAGTACTTC.

The rearrangement uses TRBV28 and TRBJ2-7; TRBD1 aligns across 11 bases. This CDR3 spans 12 amino acids. J was trimmed by 6 bases and V by 6 bases; bases with no gene match: 1. The germline CDR1 and CDR2 sequences are MDHEN and SYDVKM. CDR3 region: CASRGTGGEQYF. CDR3 nucleotide sequence: TGTGCCAGCAGAGGGACAGGGGGCGAGCAGTACTTC.

The chain is built from TRBV28 and TRBJ2-1; unclear D gene. The germline V gene has CDR1 MDHEN and CDR2 SYDVKM. V lost 2 bases to trimming and J lost 4 bases, with 12 bases between them. The CDR3 spans 15 residues. CDR3 in amino acids: CASSLVGATYNEQFF. In nucleotides, the CDR3 is TGTGCCAGCAGTTTAGTTGGAGCTACTTACAATGAGCAGTTCTTC.

This clone has just a few counts. This CDR3 is also generated by other DNA sequences in the sample. This chain connects TRBV7-3 to TRBJ1-1; 8 nucleotides line up with TRBD1. V gave up 5 bases and J gave up 4 bases; unmatched junction bases: 3. The CDR3 runs 13 residues. In germline, CDR1 is SGHTA, CDR2 FQGTGA. The CDR3 bases are TGTGCCAGCAGCCCACAGGGGGGCACTGAAGCTTTCTTT. Its protein is CASSPQGGTEAFF.

Worth noting for this clone: One base separates it from a far larger clone, so it is likely a read error. This sequence joins TRBV4-2 and TRBJ2-2; perhaps TRBD2 as D (6 bases). The CDR3 is made up of 15 amino acids. CDR1 and CDR2 from the germline V gene are LGHNA and YNFKEQ. CDR3 residues: CASSQDHGSTGELLF. The CDR3 nucleotides are TGTGCCAGCAGCCAAGATCACGGGAGTACCGGGGAGCTGCTTTTT.

The V call is TRBV5-4, the J call TRBJ2-7; TRBD2 matches 10 bases. From germline, CDR1 is SGHNT and CDR2 YYREEE (reference sequence). The CDR3 is made up of 16 amino acids. With V trimmed by 5 bases and J by 1 base, 9 bases remained unmatched. The CDR3 sequence is CASRYSGRLRSYEQYF. For the CDR3, the DNA is TGTGCCAGCAGATATAGCGGGAGGTTAAGGTCCTACGAGCAGTACTTC.

This rearrangement joins TRBV2 to TRBJ1-2, with D possibly TRBD1 on 5 matching bases. V dropped 5 bases and J dropped 7 bases, with 14 bases sitting between them. This CDR3 spans 13 amino acids. From germline, CDR1 is SNHLY and CDR2 FYNNEI. The CDR3 DNA reads TGTGCCAGCAGTCCGGGCAGGGAAGCTGGCTACACCTTC. Its translation: CASSPGREAGYTF.

The chain uses TRBV10-3 and TRBJ2-1; D may be TRBD2 (5 bases). This CDR3 region has 16 residues. V lost 0 bases, J lost 0 bases, and 9 bases lay in between. Germline CDR1 is ENHRY and CDR2 is SYGVKD. The CDR3 reads CAISESTGSSYNEQFF. Written as DNA, the CDR3 is TGTGCCATCAGTGAGTCGACGGGGAGCTCCTACAATGAGCAGTTCTTC.

V gene TRBV2 combines with J gene TRBJ2-5, with D perhaps matching TRBD1 (6 bases). From germline, CDR1 is SNHLY and CDR2 FYNNEI. The V and J ends lost 4 bases and 4 bases respectively, with 7 bases between them. The CDR3 loop spans 12 amino acids. CDR3 loop: CASSAQGETQYF. The CDR3 DNA follows: TGTGCCAGCAGTGCACAGGGAGAGACCCAGTACTTC.

The rearrangement joins TRBV4-2 to TRBJ1-4; a possible D gene is TRBD1 (6 bases). This CDR3 contains 16 residues. Germline assignment: CDR1 LGHNA and CDR2 YNFKEQ. With 0 bases removed from V and 7 bases from J, the gap between germline ends came to 15 bases. CDR3 DNA: TGTGCCAGCAGCCAAGAGTCAGGGGAGGGATTTGAAAAACTGTTTTTT. Residues: CASSQESGEGFEKLFF.

Here the CDR3 DNA reads TGTGCCAGCAGCTTTGGGGGACCCTCCTACAATGAGCAGTTCTTC. Translation: CASSFGGPSYNEQFF. This chain links TRBV5-4 with TRBJ2-1, with D tentatively TRBD1 or TRBD2 (5 bases each). This CDR3 is 15 amino acids long. The V end lost 2 bases, the J end lost 0 bases, and 9 bases lay between the germline ends. Germline CDR1 SGHNT, CDR2 YYREEE (reference sequence). Drawing the rest from reference TRBV5-4 and TRBJ2-1, the complete variable domain is ETGVTQSPTHLIKTRGQQVTLRCSSQSGHNTVSWYQQALGQGPQFIFQYYREEENGRGNFPPRFSGLQFPNYSSELNVNALELDDSALYLCASSFGGPSYNEQFFGPGTRLTVL.

In regard to this clone: An end of the junction does not agree with germline; a read error may underlie this. Here the CDR3 DNA reads TGTGCCAGCAGTGGTGACGGCTCCCACAATGAGCAGTTCTTC. Its translation is CASSGDGSHNEQFF. The J gene is TRBJ2-1, the V gene TRBV6-1, with D hard to call. The CDR3 runs 14 residues. CDR1 and CDR2 from the germline V gene are MNHNS and SASEGT.

The V and J genes are TRBV5-6 and TRBJ2-2; no clear D. Germline V lookup: CDR1 SGHDT, CDR2 YYEEEE. The CDR3 extends over 15 amino acids. Deletions cut 0 bases from V and 4 bases from J, with 10 bases between. CDR3 sequence reads: CASSLGYTGTGELFF. The DNA of the CDR3 is TGTGCCAGCAGCTTGGGGTACACGGGCACCGGGGAGCTGTTTTTT.

The J gene is TRBJ1-3, the V gene TRBV27; a possible D gene is TRBD1 (6 bases). With 6 bases removed from V and 5 bases from J, the gap between germline ends came to 11 bases. CDR1 is MNHEY and CDR2 is SMNVEV in the germline V gene (reference sequence). This CDR3 comprises 13 residues. CDR3: CASRGAGRNTIYF. CDR3 sequence (DNA): TGTGCCAGCAGGGGGGCAGGGAGAAACACCATATATTTT.

The chain has TRBV7-9 and TRBJ2-1; D is uncertain. The CDR3 covers 13 residues. Between the trimmed V and J ends, which lost 8 bases and 0 bases, there was a span of 8 bases. The germline V gene encodes CDR1 SEHNR and CDR2 FQNEAQ (reference sequence). The CDR3 nucleotides are TGTGCCAGCGCCTGGAACTCCTACAATGAGCAGTTCTTC. Translated: CASAWNSYNEQFF.

The J gene is TRBJ2-1, the V gene TRBV30; D tentatively fits TRBD1 or TRBD2 (5 bases each). The V and J ends lost 5 bases and 9 bases respectively, with 20 bases between them. This CDR3 is built from 14 residues. CDR1 is GTSNPN and CDR2 is SVGIG in the germline V gene (reference sequence). The CDR3 nucleotides are TGTGCCTGGTCGAGGGGCTCCCGGGTAGGTGAGCAGTTCTTC. It codes for CAWSRGSRVGEQFF.

The chain combines TRBV6-6 with TRBJ2-2; 9 bases are shared with TRBD2. The V gene's germline CDR1 is MNHNY and CDR2 SVGAGI (reference sequence). Trimming removed 6 bases from V and 1 base from J; junction bases left unmatched: 6. This CDR3 spans 16 amino acids. The CDR3 protein is CASRGVAGVNTGELFF. The CDR3 coding sequence is TGTGCCAGCAGAGGAGTAGCGGGAGTGAACACCGGGGAGCTGTTTTTT.

This chain links TRBV5-1 with TRBJ2-5; TRBD1 agrees at 7 bases. With V trimmed by 0 bases and J by 2 bases, 4 bases remained unmatched. This CDR3 has 15 amino acids. Germline CDR1 reads SGHRS; CDR2 reads YFSETQ. The CDR3 spells CASSLGDRVQETQYF. In nucleotides, the CDR3 is TGCGCCAGCAGCTTGGGAGACAGGGTTCAAGAGACCCAGTACTTC. Full variable domain (missing parts from reference TRBV5-1 and TRBJ2-5): KAGVTQTPRYLIKTRGQQVTLSCSPISGHRSVSWYQQTPGQGLQFLFEYFSETQRNKGNFPGRFSGRQFSNSRSEMNVSTLELGDSALYLCASSLGDRVQETQYFGPGTRLLVL.

V is TRBV29-1 and J is TRBJ2-1; 7 bases are shared with TRBD2. The germline CDR1 and CDR2 sequences are SQVTM and ANQGSEA. V shed 2 bases and J 3 bases; nucleotides not matched to a gene: 4. The CDR3 length is 14 residues. CDR3 in DNA: TGCAGCGTTGAACGGGGCGGGAGCTACAATGAGCAGTTCTTC. Translation: CSVERGGSYNEQFF.

The chain is built from TRBV5-1 and TRBJ2-5; 8 positions agree with TRBD1. Trimming took 4 bases from V and 5 from J; bases not matched to a gene: 10. Germline CDR1 and CDR2: SGHRS and YFSETQ. The CDR3 has 15 amino acids. The CDR3 DNA follows: TGCGCCAGCAGCGAGGGACAGGCTTGGGTGGAGACCCAGTACTTC. Protein: CASSEGQAWVETQYF.

CDR3 bases: TGTGCCAGCAGAGAGACAGGGGTTGGGGCCAACGTCCTGACTTTC. Amino acids: CASRETGVGANVLTF. This chain joins TRBV2 and TRBJ2-6, with TRBD1 identical over 8 bases. The V segment lost 6 bases and the J segment 3 bases; nucleotides outside the gene matches: 4. In germline, CDR1 is SNHLY, CDR2 FYNNEI. The CDR3 loop spans 15 amino acids. The complete variable domain, with remaining parts taken from reference TRBV2 and TRBJ2-6, reads EPEVTQTPSHQVTQMGQEVILRCVPISNHLYFYWYRQILGQKVEFLVSFYNNEISEKSEIFDDQFSVERPDGSNFTLKIRSTKLEDSAMYFCASRETGVGANVLTFGAGSRLTVL.